This T cell receptor beta chain was captured by sequencing in a study of cytomegalovirus exposure and HLA in healthy donors (dated by TCRdb to 2016 to 2017). About the investigation overall: In an earlier analysis of some 550 of the donors, 250 to 350 Gb of sequence data and 100 million or so unique TCR beta sequences from 150 million to 200 million T cells were reported. Along with the roughly 670-subject first cohort, a separate validation cohort of over a hundred different subjects was used. Roughly 320 gigabases of sequencing data and around 88 million unique TCR sequences made up an early release that covered approximately 700 HLA-typed donors. HLA typing included class I and class II loci at four-digit resolution. Every discovery cohort repertoire had been produced on one sequencing platform. A later analysis re-analyzed previously published TCR beta repertoires from 666 donors and added high-resolution HLA genotyping to study TCR occurrence patterns. The study aimed to test whether signatures of past pathogen exposure could be identified by cataloging public T cell receptors. Among the roughly 400 genotyped donors, around 81% belonged to the genetic ancestry cluster associated with self-reported Caucasian donors. Donor age, sex, ethnicity and CMV serostatus were compiled alongside the repertoire data. Among almost 400 genotyped donors of the cohort, an average of about 240,000 unique TCR beta nucleotide sequences were sequenced per donor, roughly 18% of them non-productive. An earlier analysis of 450 to 750 of the donors used high-throughput TCR beta sequencing to judge whether each TCR beta V gene segment behaved as functional or pseudogenic. Rather than using new phenotypic data, the later analysis identified candidate immune exposures from TCR beta sequences and from how often those sequences occurred across donors. In a later genetic analysis, genome-wide SNP genotypes for about 55% of the roughly 700 donors were used, and that subset was treated as a discovery cohort. The number of donors typed differed by locus, with about 629-630 for A, B, C, DRB1 and DQB1, roughly 520 for DQA1, under 610 for DPA1, and some 470 for DPB1. A handful of DR-DQ haplotypes were handled as single units for association and clustering because linkage in the cohort was strong. To predict cytomegalovirus infection status, the study combined high-throughput TCR immunosequencing, statistical association of individual TCRs with disease status, and machine learning. Using immunosequencing, the study profiled T cell repertoires from 666 subjects and related those repertoires to cytomegalovirus serostatus.

Comments on this clone: Its antigen target is currently unknown. Base qualities are not at hand, and no much larger clone is one base apart.

Receptor amplification or capture employed the immunoSEQ multiplex PCR assay. The multiplex PCR relied on a mix of 60 forward primers for TCR Vbeta segments and 13 reverse primers for TCR Jbeta segments. The CDR3 region of rearranged TCR beta genes was amplified from genomic DNA by a multiplex PCR assay. The amplified TCR beta libraries were sequenced on the Illumina HiSeq System as 87-base-pair reads. The original pipeline was this. Across the roughly 670 repertoires, a later analysis counted tens of millions of unique TCR beta chains, around 10 million of which were shared by at least two donors. Raw reads were error-corrected and collapsed into unique sequences by a nearest-neighbor algorithm in which closely related sequences were merged to remove PCR and sequencing errors. Alignment of CDR3 sequences to IMGT reference sequences was used to assign V, D and J gene segments. For a sequence to be retained, at least a six-nucleotide match to both a V gene segment and a J gene segment was required. A rearrangement counted as productive if the CDR3 had no stop codons and remained in frame with V and J, and every other rearrangement counted as non-productive. CDR3 was defined by IMGT convention, running from the second conserved V-encoded cysteine to the conserved J-encoded phenylalanine. The earlier analysis of 587 of the donors excluded sequences that lacked an unambiguous match to a single V gene segment. In an earlier analysis of 587 of the donors, V segments were called functional above 56.7% productive rearrangements and were called segregating when the between-donor standard deviation exceeded 5%. A statistical classification framework was built for diagnosing cytomegalovirus status from the catalog of TCR beta chain sequences. A later analysis assigned V and J genes by comparing TCR nucleotide sequences with IMGT/GENE-DB human TR gene sequences. The TCRdist pipeline was used in a later analysis to assign CDR3 sequences and most-parsimonious VDJ recombination scenarios. In a later analysis, each TCR beta chain was defined by its CDR3 amino acid sequence together with its V-gene family, and reads lacking a unique V-gene family were excluded. In a later analysis, some 600 highly shared, low-generation-probability nucleotide sequences were removed to address suspected cross-contamination and a sequencing artifact. A later analysis calculated a clonal expansion index for each public chain from normalized within-repertoire ranks of inferred template counts. In a later analysis, generation probabilities were computed using a VDJ recombination model fitted to out-of-frame rearrangements, and the results were checked against IGoR. In a later analysis, hypergeometric tests were used to score TCR-TCR, TCR-HLA and TCR-CMV co-occurrence, with a repertoire-size bias correction applied to TCR pairs. False discovery rates were estimated in a later analysis by permuting HLA or CMV assignments 20 times. A later analysis grouped co-occurring TCRs with DBSCAN, adding TCRdist sequence similarity when clustering within HLA-allele-positive subsets. Co-occurrence clustering excluded repertoires with fewer than 30,000 or more than 120,000 public chains, plus five with anomalous nucleotide sharing. The clones in this table, taken by TCRdb from immuneACCESS, are in-frame only. Not every clone is retained; where verified, under half of the shortfall comes from an unresolved V gene, and the cause of the rest is unknown. V and J calls and clone size are those listed in that table; D and trimming were worked out from the DNA. The sample contains about 130,000 clones, 80% of them found a single time. 5.3% of the sample is taken by the ten largest.

The cohort comprised several hundred healthy bone marrow donors. All cohort members were sampled while nominally healthy, although unrecorded immune exposures were likely present. The donor tested CMV seronegative and was one of the 352 seronegative cohort members. A peripheral blood sample was collected from each donor, and TCR beta sequencing was performed on peripheral blood mononuclear cells. The Qiagen DNeasy Blood Extraction Kit was used to extract genomic DNA from the blood cell samples. The study at large found these results: A few of the identified cytomegalovirus-associated TCR beta chains were confirmed in vitro to be specific for cytomegalovirus antigens. Compared with equally common non-associated chains, HLA-associated TCR beta chains in a later analysis were more clonally expanded and had lower generation probabilities. In both the original and validation cohorts, the classifier was reported to diagnose cytomegalovirus status with high specificity and sensitivity. In the study, around 150 TCR beta chains were listed as associated with cytomegalovirus. Correlated functional status among segregating V segments might reflect linkage disequilibrium, but an unknown experimental factor could not be ruled out. The authors suggested that the approach could potentially be generalized to other disease states and immunological phenotypes. The presence/absence analyses assumed that sequencing depth was roughly uniform across donors, and that assumption may not be true. A further reported finding was that TCR beta sequences accurately predicted the HLA-A and HLA-B alleles for most subjects in the first cohort. In a later analysis, TCR association rates were found to vary across HLA loci, with the most associated TCRs seen for DRB1 alleles and the fewest for HLA-C alleles. Across donors, most TCR sequences were observed very rarely, whereas some public TCRs were present in many individuals. Because counts were too low, seventeen rarely observed V segments, including chromosome 9 orphons, were excluded from the earlier analysis of under 650 of the donors. Because the 87-base-pair reads could not distinguish some IMGT-functional V segments, including TRBV6-2 and TRBV6-3, those segments were excluded. CMV serostatus was the only immune exposure information available for the cohort. In a later genetic analysis, a missense DCLRE1C variant was associated with V-gene and J-gene trimming of TCR beta chains, and the association was replicated in an independent cohort. In a later genetic analysis, fewer N-insertions in productive TCRs were reported among donors in an Asian-associated ancestry cluster than the roughly 640-donor mean. The cohort was sequenced for TCR beta chains only, and without alpha or paired-chain data the features that could be detected were limited. A cluster of highly shared sequence variants was judged likely to represent a technical artifact of the sequencing pipeline. Assigning TCR associations to individual alleles was difficult when HLA alleles, especially DR and DQ, strongly co-occurred. Because HLA typing was missing for some donors at each locus, association tests included only the typed subset. Broadly in line with IMGT annotations, most TCR beta V segments showed up in productive rearrangements about 90% or about 30% of the time in an earlier analysis of 450 to 750 of the donors. Most CMV-associated TCR beta chains appeared to be HLA-restricted in a later analysis, and the HLA associations seemed to be driven largely by CMV exposure. Several of the top co-occurrence clusters appeared to be linked to parvovirus B19, influenza, CMV and Epstein-Barr virus, according to a later analysis. A later analysis associated approximately 17,000 TCR beta sequences with specific HLA alleles at a false discovery rate of 0.05.

V sheds 3 bases and J sheds 4 bases, leaving 16 bases between their ends. The germline V gene sets CDR1 to SGHRS and CDR2 to YFSETQ. The CDR3 has 15 amino acids, counting the end cysteine and phenylalanine. The only DNA kept is the CDR3, 45 bases in frame from the first base. The chain joins TRBV5-1 to TRBJ1-2, with the D segment identity uncertain. The sequencing sample was made of PBMCs. This TCR derives from a young man in good health and CMV-seronegative. This receptor has the CDR3 CASSSLGERAYGYTF. The nucleotide sequence reads TGCGCCAGCAGCTCGCTCGGGGAGAGGGCCTATGGCTACACCTTC. The reference TRBV5-1 and TRBJ1-2 proteins fill in what lies around the CDR3, so the full variable domain reads KAGVTQTPRYLIKTRGQQVTLSCSPISGHRSVSWYQQTPGQGLQFLFEYFSETQRNKGNFPGRFSGRQFSNSRSEMNVSTLELGDSALYLCASSSLGERAYGYTFGSGTRLTVV.